These 30 T cell receptor beta chains originate from one sample sequenced in a study of shared clonotypes between healthy human individuals. The assay was immunoSEQ multiplex PCR, and TCRdb's table has in-frame clones only and misses some. In the table there are around 650,000 clones, 96% of which are singletons. Only CD45RO-negative cells positively selected for CCR7 counted as naive CD8 cells, so terminally differentiated effector memory CD45RA+ cells were excluded. Sequencing input: naive CD8+ T cells sorted from blood. The source of these receptors is a woman in her twenties or thirties in good health.

This clone was seen once. The chain couples TRBV28 to TRBJ1-1, with unresolved D. V was cut by 4 bases and J by 7 bases, with 7 bases left in between. Germline CDR1 reads MDHEN; CDR2 reads SYDVKM. This CDR3 comprises 11 residues. The CDR3, as DNA: TGTGCCAGCAGTTATAGGAGTGAAGCTTTCTTT. As protein: CASSYRSEAFF.

V usage is TRBV4-1 and J usage is TRBJ1-1, with TRBD1 as a possible D gene (6 bases). The germline V gene encodes CDR1 MGHRA and CDR2 YSYEKL. V was clipped by 4 bases and J by 8 bases, with 14 bases between them. The CDR3 length is 13 residues. For the CDR3, the DNA is TGCGCCAGCAGCCCCAGCGACGGGACAGAAGCTTTCTTT. Its translation is CASSPSDGTEAFF.

To note about this clone: At the DNA level, this CDR3 is encoded by other sequences in the same sample as well. The chain links TRBV27 to TRBJ2-1; the D is unclear. V lost 3 bases and J 9 bases, leaving 3 bases between the germline ends. Germline CDR1 and CDR2: MNHEY and SMNVEV (reference sequence). The length of the CDR3 is 10 residues. The CDR3 DNA reads as TGTGCCAGCAGTTTGCGTGAGCAGTTCTTC. Translated: CASSLREQFF.

This chain uses TRBV7-9 with TRBJ2-7; D ambiguous. The CDR3 has 14 residues. V dropped 3 bases and J dropped 0 bases, with 9 bases sitting between them. Looked up from germline, CDR1 is SEHNR and CDR2 is FQNEAQ (reference sequence). This CDR3 is CASSFVRSSYEQYF. The CDR3 region has the DNA TGTGCCAGCAGCTTTGTCAGGAGCTCCTACGAGCAGTACTTC.

The genes are TRBV7-9 and TRBJ2-1, with 7 bases lining up with TRBD2. The CDR3 loop spans 15 amino acids. J was trimmed by 5 bases and V by 5 bases; bases with no gene match: 9. Germline CDR1 SEHNR, CDR2 FQNEAQ (reference sequence). CDR3 DNA sequence: TGTGCCAGCAGCCCAACTAGCGCAGGTGACAATGAGCAGTTCTTC. This sequence encodes CASSPTSAGDNEQFF.

This clone was observed a single time. The CDR3 is CASSGPSGSLSGELFF. The CDR3 nucleotides are TGTGCCAGCAGTGGCCCTAGCGGGAGTCTTTCCGGGGAGCTGTTTTTT. This rearrangement joins TRBV2 to TRBJ2-2; TRBD2 matches at 10 bases. Unmatched junction bases numbered 8, after V lost 4 bases and J lost 6 bases. CDR3 size: 16 residues. From germline, CDR1 is SNHLY and CDR2 FYNNEI.

The chain employs TRBV13 and TRBJ2-7; D uncertain. This CDR3 region has 16 residues. Trimming removed 4 bases from V and 2 bases from J, with 18 bases in between. Germline V gene sequence: CDR1 PRHDT, CDR2 FYEKMQ (reference sequence). The CDR3 protein is CASSSNQVGFPYEQYF. DNA of the CDR3: TGTGCCAGCAGCTCGAACCAGGTGGGGTTTCCCTACGAGCAGTACTTC.

A single count supports this clone. The genes are TRBV5-4 and TRBJ2-7, with 7 bases that match TRBD1. In germline, CDR1 is SGHNT, CDR2 YYREEE (reference sequence). This CDR3 has 16 residues. The V and J ends lost 4 bases and 3 bases, in that order; junction bases with no gene match: 13. CDR3 sequence reads: CASSKERQGGYYEQYF. CDR3 nucleotides: TGTGCCAGCAGCAAAGAAAGACAGGGCGGTTACTACGAGCAGTACTTC.

Turning to this clone: In the same sample, other DNA sequences code for this CDR3. CDR3 coding DNA: TGTGCCAGCAGTTTAGGGCAGGGCGGTCAGCCCCAGCATTTT. Translating gives CASSLGQGGQPQHF. The chain is built from TRBV28 and TRBJ1-5, with D possibly matching TRBD1 (5 bases). Per germline, CDR1 MDHEN and CDR2 SYDVKM. The length of the CDR3 is 14 residues. V was cut by 2 bases and J by 6 bases, with 11 bases left in between.

This sequence joins TRBV11-2 and TRBJ2-5; 9 nucleotides match TRBD2. Trimming removed 5 bases from V and 3 bases from J; junction bases left unmatched: 7. From germline, CDR1 is SGHAT and CDR2 FQNNGV. The CDR3 runs 15 residues. The CDR3 protein is CASSTRLAEEETQYF. The DNA for the CDR3 is TGTGCCAGCAGCACCCGACTAGCGGAGGAAGAGACCCAGTACTTC.

Concerning this clone itself: This CDR3 is also generated by other DNA sequences in the sample. This rearrangement joins TRBV7-9 to TRBJ1-4; no firm D call. V lost 5 bases and J 0 bases, leaving 10 bases between the germline ends. CDR1 SEHNR and CDR2 FQNEAQ come from the germline V gene (reference sequence). The CDR3 consists of 15 residues. CDR3 residues: CASSATGATNEKLFF. The CDR3 DNA is TGTGCCAGCAGCGCAACGGGTGCAACTAATGAAAAACTGTTTTTT.

The V gene is TRBV7-2, the J gene TRBJ2-3; 13 bases match TRBD2. The J segment lost 4 bases and the V segment lost 5 bases, leaving 3 bases of the junction unmatched. Per the germline V gene, CDR1 is SGHTA and CDR2 is FQGNSA. This CDR3 region has 15 residues. This CDR3 is CASSHTSGRADTQYF. CDR3 sequence (DNA): TGTGCCAGCAGCCATACTAGCGGGAGGGCAGATACGCAGTATTTT.

The rearrangement joins TRBV10-3 to TRBJ2-2; D is ambiguous. Germline assignment: CDR1 ENHRY and CDR2 SYGVKD. The germline V and J ends were trimmed by 3 bases and 7 bases, with 3 bases remaining between them. The CDR3 loop spans 11 amino acids. The CDR3 coding sequence is TGTGCCATCAGTGAAGGCGGGGAGCTGTTTTTT. It is translated as CAISEGGELFF.

This clone was observed a single time. The chain carries TRBV28 and TRBJ2-7, with D perhaps TRBD1 (5 bases). This CDR3 has 14 residues. Per the germline V gene, CDR1 is MDHEN and CDR2 is SYDVKM. Trimming pared 3 bases from V and 3 bases from J, leaving 12 bases between. DNA of the CDR3: TGTGCCAGCAGTTTTGCAGGGCAGTACTACGAGCAGTACTTC. Protein product: CASSFAGQYYEQYF.

V usage is TRBV28 and J usage is TRBJ2-5; 7 bases line up with TRBD1. The junction had 7 bases not matched to a gene; V was cut back by 3 bases and J by 0 bases. Germline-derived CDR1 and CDR2 are MDHEN and SYDVKM. This CDR3 comprises 16 residues. CDR3 loop: CASSFRSGQDQETQYF. In DNA form, the CDR3 reads TGTGCCAGCAGTTTCCGGAGCGGACAGGACCAAGAGACCCAGTACTTC.

The chain is built from TRBV28 and TRBJ1-1; 7 bases are a match to TRBD1. Per germline, CDR1 MDHEN and CDR2 SYDVKM. The CDR3 totals 15 residues. V trimming: 6 bases; J trimming: 4 bases; junction bases outside the gene matches: 11. CDR3 nucleotide sequence: TGTGCCAGCAGCATCCAGGGGGATAGTACCACTGAAGCTTTCTTT. It specifies CASSIQGDSTTEAFF.

This chain links TRBV7-9 with TRBJ1-1; no firm D call. Germline V gene sequence: CDR1 SEHNR, CDR2 FQNEAQ (reference sequence). Trimming shortened V by 5 bases and J by 7 bases, and 14 bases separated the two germline ends. This CDR3 is built from 13 residues. The DNA for the CDR3 is TGTGCCAGCAGCCAAGAGAACCGACTTGAAGCTTTCTTT. This sequence encodes CASSQENRLEAFF.

The chain combines TRBV28 with TRBJ2-5, with D possibly TRBD2 on 5 matching bases. The CDR3 is 13 residues long. The germline V and J ends were trimmed by 6 bases and 2 bases, with 10 bases remaining between them. Per germline, CDR1 MDHEN and CDR2 SYDVKM. The DNA for the CDR3 is TGTGCCAGCAGACCGAAGCGGCAAGAGACCCAGTACTTC. This gives the protein CASRPKRQETQYF.

The CDR3 here is CASSQKGLVRYNEQFF. The CDR3 nucleotides are TGTGCCAGCAGCCAGAAGGGACTAGTAAGATACAATGAGCAGTTCTTC. The chain combines TRBV14 with TRBJ2-1; 8 bases are shared with TRBD2. The ends lost 3 bases at V and 4 bases at J; junction bases unmatched: 8. Germline V gives CDR1 SGHDN, CDR2 FVKESK. The CDR3 runs to 16 residues.

This clone was seen once. This rearrangement joins TRBV27 to TRBJ1-1; D is possibly TRBD1 (6 bases). The CDR3 has 14 amino acids. Trimming took off 1 base at V and 5 bases at J, with 11 bases between the two ends. Germline assignment: CDR1 MNHEY and CDR2 SMNVEV (reference sequence). This chain's CDR3 is CASSLLGARTEAFF. CDR3 nucleotides: TGTGCCAGCAGTTTATTGGGGGCGAGAACTGAAGCTTTCTTT.

The rearrangement links TRBV28 to TRBJ1-6; TRBD1 matches at 7 bases. V shed 6 bases and J 10 bases; nucleotides not matched to a gene: 24. Germline lookup yields CDR1 MDHEN and CDR2 SYDVKM. The CDR3 has 19 residues. This CDR3 reads CASSRPTPDRLLGDSPLHF. CDR3 sequence (DNA): TGTGCCAGCAGCCGGCCGACCCCGGACAGGTTACTTGGAGACTCACCCCTCCACTTT.

This rearrangement joins TRBV6-5 to TRBJ2-2; 11 nucleotides line up with TRBD2. V lost 2 bases to trimming and J lost 5 bases; unmatched junction nucleotides: 1. CDR1 is MNHEY, CDR2 SVGAGI, per germline. This CDR3 spans 15 amino acids. CDR3 loop: CASSYASGRTGELFF. The CDR3 region has the DNA TGTGCCAGCAGTTACGCTAGCGGGAGGACCGGGGAGCTGTTTTTT.

The count of this clone is one. This rearrangement joins TRBV5-8 to TRBJ2-4; 10 bases map to TRBD1. The trim removed 4 bases at V and 2 bases at J, leaving 6 bases unmatched. The CDR3 is 16 residues long. Germline assignment: CDR1 SGHTS and CDR2 YDEGEE. CDR3 amino acids: CASSMRQGAPKNIQYF. Written as DNA, the CDR3 is TGTGCCAGCAGCATGCGACAGGGGGCACCCAAAAACATTCAGTACTTC.

Points on this clone: One end of the junction varies from germline; a read error may be responsible. This chain uses TRBV27 with TRBJ2-7; TRBD1 agrees at 7 bases. This CDR3 spans 14 amino acids. Germline-derived CDR1 and CDR2 are MNHEY and SMNVEV (reference sequence). CDR3 nucleotide sequence: TGTGCCAGCAGTAACCGACAGGGTTCCTCCGAGCAGTACTTC. This sequence encodes CASSNRQGSSEQYF.

The chain is built from TRBV4-1 and TRBJ2-4; TRBD1 agrees at 10 bases. Germline trimming cut 3 bases from V and 3 bases from J; bases unmatched to any gene: 2. The V gene's germline CDR1 is MGHRA and CDR2 YSYEKL. The CDR3 has 15 amino acids. CDR3 sequence reads: CASSQDRGSKNIQYF. CDR3 bases: TGCGCCAGCAGCCAGGACAGGGGGAGCAAAAACATTCAGTACTTC.

In DNA, the CDR3 is TGTGCCAGGGGGAGGGGCTCCTACAATGAGCAGTTCTTC. Translation: CARGRGSYNEQFF. The V call is TRBV2, the J call TRBJ2-1; 7 bases agree with TRBD2. Unmatched junction bases numbered 2, after V lost 9 bases and J lost 0 bases. The CDR3 loop spans 13 amino acids. Germline CDR1 is SNHLY and CDR2 is FYNNEI.

This rearrangement joins TRBV4-2 to TRBJ2-1; D may be TRBD1 (6 bases). Looked up from germline, CDR1 is LGHNA and CDR2 is YNFKEQ. CDR3 length: 15 amino acids. V lost 6 bases and J 9 bases, leaving 21 bases between the germline ends. The DNA of the CDR3 is TGTGCCAGCAGGGGGGCGGAGACGACCTTTCGTGAGCAGTTCTTC. It is translated as CASRGAETTFREQFF.

This chain connects TRBV4-1 to TRBJ2-3; 7 bases fit TRBD2. This CDR3 has 15 residues. V trimming: 2 bases; J trimming: 5 bases; junction bases outside the gene matches: 7. Germline V gene lookup returns CDR1 MGHRA and CDR2 YSYEKL. For the CDR3, the DNA is TGCGCCAGCAGCCAATGGGAGGGTTTCGGAGATACGCAGTATTTT. This translates into CASSQWEGFGDTQYF.

This chain's CDR3 is CASTRTGSSYEQYF. The CDR3 DNA reads as TGTGCCAGCACGAGGACTGGCAGCTCCTACGAGCAGTACTTC. J is TRBJ2-7 and V is TRBV25-1; tentatively, D is TRBD2 (5 bases). The V gene's germline CDR1 is MGHDK and CDR2 SYGVNS. The CDR3 is 14 residues long. V lost 7 bases, J lost 0 bases, and 13 bases lay in between.

The chain carries TRBV10-1 and TRBJ2-7, with TRBD2 matching over 10 bases. The CDR3 length is 16 residues. V lost 4 bases, J lost 2 bases, and 8 bases stayed unmatched. Germline-derived CDR1 and CDR2 are WNHNN and SYGVQD (reference sequence). In nucleotides, the CDR3 is TGCGCCAGCAGTGCCGGACTAGCGGAAAAACCCTACGAGCAGTACTTC. Its translation is CASSAGLAEKPYEQYF.